This is a list of T cell receptor beta chains from one sample in a study of beta chain features in type 1 diabetes. Profiling relied on immunoSEQ multiplex PCR, and the TCRdb table lists in-frame clones only, not all of them. The sample shows about 260,000 clones, around 20% of them seen only once. The sample taken for sequencing was naive CD4+ T cells from blood. The origin of the receptors is a woman aged 40 to 50 with type 1 diabetes. Each CDR3 is given with its conserved first and last residue. A D gene is named only where the DNA matches it firmly. Expanded clones are given a class, and other clones once, few, many or no size at all.

j_call,clone_size,d_call,v_call,cdr3_nt,cdr3_aa
TRBJ1-2,few,-,TRBV30,TGTGCCTGGAGTGTACGCGGTACTAACTATGGCTACACCTTC,CAWSVRGTNYGYTF
TRBJ1-5,-,-,TRBV4-2,TGTGCCAGCAGCCAAGACAGGGGTCAGCCCCAGCATTTT,CASSQDRGQPQHF
TRBJ2-7,-,-,TRBV5-6,TGTGCCAGCAGCTTGTGGGGAGGCCCCATCGACGAGCAGTACTTC,CASSLWGGPIDEQYF
TRBJ1-4,few,TRBD1,TRBV30,TGTGCCTGGAGTGGAACAGGGGGCGGGCTGACTAATGAAAAACTGTTTTTT,CAWSGTGGGLTNEKLFF
TRBJ2-4,-,-,TRBV21-1,TGTGCCAGCAGCAAAGTTGGACAGGCCAAAAACATTCAGTACTTC,CASSKVGQAKNIQYF
TRBJ2-1,-,TRBD2,TRBV28,TGTGCCAGCAGTTTACGAGGGACTAGCGGGTTCTTC,CASSLRGTSGFF
TRBJ2-6,few,-,TRBV5-1,TGCGCCAGCAGCGGCGGATCTGGGGCCAACGTCCTGACTTTC,CASSGGSGANVLTF
TRBJ2-3,-,-,TRBV7-2,TGTGCCAGCAGCTTACCCTCAGCGGAAGATACGCAGTATTTT,CASSLPSAEDTQYF
TRBJ1-1,few,-,TRBV19,TGTGCCAGTAGTATTACCTACCAGGATACTGAAGCTTTCTTT,CASSITYQDTEAFF
TRBJ2-4,-,TRBD2,TRBV7-2,TGTGCCAGCAGCTTAGGTTCGGGAGGGGGAGAAAACATTCAGTACTTC,CASSLGSGGGENIQYF